This T cell receptor beta chain was observed in a study of human T cells and chemical hapten exposure. TCRdb ran MiXCR on the RACE reads and lists one entry per CDR3 protein. Here the sample spans around 380,000 distinct CDR3 sequences, more than 4.5% being singletons. In this sample, this clonotype turned up many times. Time point of the sample: patch test 1, 2 weeks after DPC sensitization. Treatment described: therapeutic diphenylcyclopropenone sensitization with weekly scalp DPC. The TCR originated in a woman aged 45-65 years with alopecia areata. Some clones in this sample may be carry-over from other donors' samples. The material was whole blood, obtained in connection with sensitization to the hapten diphenylcyclopropenone (DPC).

CDR3 loop: CATSDGPTDTQYF. In nucleotides, the CDR3 is TGTGCCACCAGTGATGGACCTACAGATACGCAGTATTTT. The V and J genes are TRBV24-1 and TRBJ2-3; D not certain. The CDR3 length is 13 residues. Trimming cost V 3 bases and J 3 bases, with 6 bases left between them. Germline loops: CDR1 KGHDR, CDR2 SFDVKD.